This T cell receptor (beta chain) was found in a study of T cell repertoires in cytomegalovirus infection. TCRdb reprocessed the reads with MiXCR, giving one entry per CDR3 protein. The table has 300,000 to 400,000 distinct CDR3 sequences, roughly 29% seen once. The sample holds a few counts of this clonotype. Its matching antigen is unknown. Trimming pared 2 bases from V and 10 bases from J, leaving 9 bases between. Germline V gene lookup returns CDR1 WSHSY and CDR2 SAAADI. The length of the CDR3 is 12 residues. V is TRBV10-2 and J is TRBJ1-5; D uncertain. The specimen was cultured PBMCs, collected from culture after CMV antigen stimulation. This TCR came from a human donor in good health (CMV status not recorded). Some clones in this sample may be carry-over from other donors' samples. This CDR3 reads CASSEDVGPQHF. The CDR3 nucleotides read TGCGCCAGCAGTGAGGATGTAGGCCCCCAGCATTTT.